The present TCR beta chain was sequenced within a study of response to subunit inactivated influenza vaccine. V was cut by 5 bases and J by 0 bases, with 11 bases left in between. This CDR3 region has 16 residues. TCRdb reanalysed the RT-PCR reads using MiXCR and keeps one entry per CDR3 protein. The repertoire holds about 580,000 distinct CDR3 sequences, with 14% as singletons. Study-wide results and caveats: The study's authors posited that every seasonal influenza vaccination enlists few new T cells.

This clonotype appeared a few times. Its specificity is not known. The chain links TRBV12-3 or TRBV12-4 to TRBJ2-6, with D perhaps matching TRBD1 (5 bases). The sample in question was PBMCs from blood, obtained 11 to 12 days after vaccination. The sequence was collected from a man over 45 who received an inactivated influenza vaccine. CDR3 protein: CASSTTGLSGANVLTF. The CDR3 nucleotides read TGTGCCAGCAGTACTACAGGTCTCTCTGGGGCCAACGTCCTGACTTTC.